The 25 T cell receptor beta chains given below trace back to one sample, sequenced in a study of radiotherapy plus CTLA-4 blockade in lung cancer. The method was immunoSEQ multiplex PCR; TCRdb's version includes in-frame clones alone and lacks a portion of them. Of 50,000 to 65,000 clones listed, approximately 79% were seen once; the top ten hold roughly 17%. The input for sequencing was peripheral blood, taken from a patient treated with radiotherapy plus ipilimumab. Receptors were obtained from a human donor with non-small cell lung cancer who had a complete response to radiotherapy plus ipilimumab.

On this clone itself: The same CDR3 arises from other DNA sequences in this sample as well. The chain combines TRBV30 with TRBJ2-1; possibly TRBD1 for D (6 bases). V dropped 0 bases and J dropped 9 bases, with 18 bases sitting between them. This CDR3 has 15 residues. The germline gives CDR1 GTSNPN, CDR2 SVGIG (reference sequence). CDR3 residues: CAWSVPSGRGGEQFF. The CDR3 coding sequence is TGTGCCTGGAGTGTACCCTCGGGGAGAGGGGGTGAGCAGTTCTTC.

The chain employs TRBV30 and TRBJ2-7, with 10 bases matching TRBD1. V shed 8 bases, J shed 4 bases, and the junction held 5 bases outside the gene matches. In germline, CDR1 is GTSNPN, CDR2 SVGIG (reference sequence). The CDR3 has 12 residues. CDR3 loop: CARQGAAYEQYF. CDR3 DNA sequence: TGTGCCCGACAGGGGGCGGCGTACGAGCAGTACTTC.

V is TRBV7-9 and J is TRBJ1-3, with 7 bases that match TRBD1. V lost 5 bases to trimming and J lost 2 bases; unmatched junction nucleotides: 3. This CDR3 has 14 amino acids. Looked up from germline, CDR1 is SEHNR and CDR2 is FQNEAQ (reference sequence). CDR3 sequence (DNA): TGTGCCAGCAGCGACAGGGCAACTGGAAACACCATATATTTT. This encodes CASSDRATGNTIYF.

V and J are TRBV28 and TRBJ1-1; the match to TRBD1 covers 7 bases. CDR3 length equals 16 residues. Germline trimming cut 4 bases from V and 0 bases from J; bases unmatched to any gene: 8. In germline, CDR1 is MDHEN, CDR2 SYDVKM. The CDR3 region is CASSYHRGPMNTEAFF. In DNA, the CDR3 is TGTGCCAGCAGTTACCACAGGGGACCCATGAACACTGAAGCTTTCTTT.

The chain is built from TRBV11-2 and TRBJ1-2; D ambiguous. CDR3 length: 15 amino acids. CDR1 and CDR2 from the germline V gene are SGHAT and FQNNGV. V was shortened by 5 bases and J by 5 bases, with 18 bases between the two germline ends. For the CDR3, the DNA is TGTGCCAGCAGCCCCCACGAGGGCTCGGGGTATGGCTACACCTTC. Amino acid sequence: CASSPHEGSGYGYTF. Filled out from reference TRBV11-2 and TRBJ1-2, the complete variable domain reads EAGVAQSPRYKIIEKRQSVAFWCNPISGHATLYWYQQILGQGPKLLIQFQNNGVVDDSQLPKDRFSAERLKGVDSTLKIQPAKLEDSAVYLCASSPHEGSGYGYTFGSGTRLTVV.

CDR3 nucleotide sequence: TGTGCCTGGAGTGGAGGTTCACCCCTCCACTTT. Amino acids: CAWSGGSPLHF. The chain is built from TRBV30 and TRBJ1-6; unclear D gene. The CDR3 loop spans 11 amino acids. The germline V gene encodes CDR1 GTSNPN and CDR2 SVGIG (reference sequence). With 1 base removed from V and 9 bases from J, the gap between germline ends came to 4 bases.

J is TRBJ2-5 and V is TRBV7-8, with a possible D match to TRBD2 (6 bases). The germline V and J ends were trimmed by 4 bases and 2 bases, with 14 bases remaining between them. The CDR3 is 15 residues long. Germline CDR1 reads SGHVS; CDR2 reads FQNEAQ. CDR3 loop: CASSSRRGQQETQYF. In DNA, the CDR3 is TGTGCCAGCAGCTCCCGGCGGGGTCAGCAAGAGACCCAGTACTTC.

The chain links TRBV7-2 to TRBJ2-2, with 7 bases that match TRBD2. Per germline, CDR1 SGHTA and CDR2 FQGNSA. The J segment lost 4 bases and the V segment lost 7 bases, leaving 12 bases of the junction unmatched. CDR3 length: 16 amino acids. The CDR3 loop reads CASTIYRSGPTGELFF. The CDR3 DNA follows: TGTGCCAGCACCATTTATCGTAGCGGGCCCACCGGGGAGCTGTTTTTT.

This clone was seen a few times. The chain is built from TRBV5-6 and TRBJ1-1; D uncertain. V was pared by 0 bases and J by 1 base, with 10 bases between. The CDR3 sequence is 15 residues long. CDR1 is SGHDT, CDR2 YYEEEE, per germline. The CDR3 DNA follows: TGTGCCAGCAGCTTGGATCCGCGTGGGAACACTGAAGCTTTCTTT. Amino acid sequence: CASSLDPRGNTEAFF.

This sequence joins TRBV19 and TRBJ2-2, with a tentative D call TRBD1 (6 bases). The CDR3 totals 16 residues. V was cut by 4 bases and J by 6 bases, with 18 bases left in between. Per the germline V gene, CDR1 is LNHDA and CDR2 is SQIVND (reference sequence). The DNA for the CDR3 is TGTGCCAGTAGTAGTATCTCGGACAGCGGATCCGGGGAGCTGTTTTTT. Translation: CASSSISDSGSGELFF.

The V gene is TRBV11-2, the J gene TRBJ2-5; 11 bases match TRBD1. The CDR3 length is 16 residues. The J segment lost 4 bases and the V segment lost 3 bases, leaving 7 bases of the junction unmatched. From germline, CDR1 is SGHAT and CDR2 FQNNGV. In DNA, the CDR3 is TGTGCCAGCAGCTTTAGGGGACAGGGGGTATCAGAGACCCAGTACTTC. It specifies CASSFRGQGVSETQYF.

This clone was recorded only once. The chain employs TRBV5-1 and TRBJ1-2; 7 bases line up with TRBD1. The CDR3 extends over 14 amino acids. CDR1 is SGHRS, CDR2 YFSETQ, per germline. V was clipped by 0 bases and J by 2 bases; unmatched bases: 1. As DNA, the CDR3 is TGCGCCAGCAGCTTGGGAGGGGGCAACTATGGCTACACCTTC. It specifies CASSLGGGNYGYTF.

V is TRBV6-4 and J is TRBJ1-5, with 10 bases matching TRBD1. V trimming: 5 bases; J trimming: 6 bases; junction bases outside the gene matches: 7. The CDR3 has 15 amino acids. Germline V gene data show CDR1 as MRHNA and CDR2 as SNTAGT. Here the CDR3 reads CASSMTGGAGQPQHF. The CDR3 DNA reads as TGTGCCAGCAGTATGACAGGGGGCGCGGGTCAGCCCCAGCATTTT.

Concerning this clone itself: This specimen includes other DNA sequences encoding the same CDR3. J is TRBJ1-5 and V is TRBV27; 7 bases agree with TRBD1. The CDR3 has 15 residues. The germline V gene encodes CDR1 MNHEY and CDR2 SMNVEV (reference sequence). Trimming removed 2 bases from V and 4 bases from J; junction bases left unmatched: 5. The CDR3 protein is CASSLGGRGNQPQHF. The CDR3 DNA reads TGTGCCAGCAGTTTAGGAGGCAGGGGGAATCAGCCCCAGCATTTT.

The CDR3 loop reads CASSYTGEATEAFF. In DNA, the CDR3 is TGCGCCAGCAGCTATACAGGGGAAGCCACTGAAGCTTTCTTT. The gene calls are TRBV5-1 and TRBJ1-1; 7 positions agree with TRBD1. The CDR3 length is 14 residues. Germline CDR1 and CDR2: SGHRS and YFSETQ. With V trimmed by 3 bases and J by 4 bases, 6 bases remained unmatched.

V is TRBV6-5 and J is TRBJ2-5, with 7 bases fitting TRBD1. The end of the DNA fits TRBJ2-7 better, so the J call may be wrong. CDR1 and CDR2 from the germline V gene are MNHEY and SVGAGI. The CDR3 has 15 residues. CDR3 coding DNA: TGTGCCAGCAGTTACTCCGAGACAGGGTTGGGCGAGCAGTACTTC. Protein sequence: CASSYSETGLGEQYF.

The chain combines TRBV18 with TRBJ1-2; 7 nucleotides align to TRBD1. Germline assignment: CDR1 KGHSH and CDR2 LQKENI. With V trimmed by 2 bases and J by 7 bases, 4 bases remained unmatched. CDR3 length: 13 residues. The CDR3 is CASSPGQVGGYTF. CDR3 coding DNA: TGTGCCAGCTCACCAGGACAGGTTGGTGGCTACACCTTC.

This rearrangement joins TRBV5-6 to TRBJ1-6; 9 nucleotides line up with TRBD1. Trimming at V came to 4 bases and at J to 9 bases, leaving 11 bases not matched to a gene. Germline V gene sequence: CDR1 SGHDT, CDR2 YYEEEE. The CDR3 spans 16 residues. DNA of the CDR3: TGTGCCAGCAGCCTTACGGGACAGGGAAGCGGTTCACCCCTCCACTTT. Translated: CASSLTGQGSGSPLHF.

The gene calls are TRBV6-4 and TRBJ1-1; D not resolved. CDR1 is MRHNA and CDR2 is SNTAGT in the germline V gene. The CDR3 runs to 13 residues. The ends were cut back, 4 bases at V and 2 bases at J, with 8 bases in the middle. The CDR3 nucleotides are TGTGCCAGCAGTGTCCGGGTTAACACTGAAGCTTTCTTT. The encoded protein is CASSVRVNTEAFF.

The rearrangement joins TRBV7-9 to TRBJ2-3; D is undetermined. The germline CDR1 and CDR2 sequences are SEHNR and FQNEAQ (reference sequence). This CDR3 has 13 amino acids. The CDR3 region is CGSAQAGTDTQYF. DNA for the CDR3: TGTGGGTCGGCCCAGGCCGGCACAGATACGCAGTATTTT. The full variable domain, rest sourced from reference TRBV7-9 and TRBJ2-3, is DTGVSQNPRHKITKRGQNVTFRCDPISEHNRLYWYRQTLGQGPEFLTYFQNEAQLEKSRLLSDRFSAERPKGSFSTLEIQRTEQGDSAMYLCGSAQAGTDTQYFGPGTRLTVL.

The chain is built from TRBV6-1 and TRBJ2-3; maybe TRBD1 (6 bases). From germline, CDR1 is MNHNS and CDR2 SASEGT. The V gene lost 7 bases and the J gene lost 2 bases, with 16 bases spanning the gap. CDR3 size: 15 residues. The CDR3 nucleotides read TGTGCCAGCAACATCGGGACATTCAACACAGATACGCAGTATTTT. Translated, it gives CASNIGTFNTDTQYF.

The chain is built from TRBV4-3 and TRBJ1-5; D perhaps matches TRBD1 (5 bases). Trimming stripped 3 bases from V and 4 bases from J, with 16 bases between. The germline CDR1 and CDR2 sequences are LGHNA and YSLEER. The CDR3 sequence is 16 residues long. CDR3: CASSQGHTGSNQPQHF. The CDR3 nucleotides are TGCGCCAGCAGCCAGGGTCATACAGGATCTAATCAGCCCCAGCATTTT.

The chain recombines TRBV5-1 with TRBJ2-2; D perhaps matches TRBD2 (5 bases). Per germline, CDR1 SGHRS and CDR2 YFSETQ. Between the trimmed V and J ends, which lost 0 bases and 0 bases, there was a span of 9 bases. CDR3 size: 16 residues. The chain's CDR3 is CASSLVLASNTGELFF. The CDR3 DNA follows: TGCGCCAGCAGCTTGGTTCTAGCCTCGAACACCGGGGAGCTGTTTTTT.

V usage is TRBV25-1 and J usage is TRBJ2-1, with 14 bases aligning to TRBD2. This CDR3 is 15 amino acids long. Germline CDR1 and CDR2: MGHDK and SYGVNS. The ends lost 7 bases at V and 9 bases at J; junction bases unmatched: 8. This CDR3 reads CASTMTSGGAGEQFF. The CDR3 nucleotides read TGTGCCAGCACAATGACTAGCGGGGGGGCCGGTGAGCAGTTCTTC.

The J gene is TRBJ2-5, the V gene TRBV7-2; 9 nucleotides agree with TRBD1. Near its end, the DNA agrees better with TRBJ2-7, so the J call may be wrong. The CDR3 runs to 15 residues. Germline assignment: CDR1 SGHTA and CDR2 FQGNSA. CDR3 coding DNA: TGTGCCAGCAGCCCCCGTTGGACAGGGGTATACGAGCAGTACTTC. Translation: CASSPRWTGVYEQYF.